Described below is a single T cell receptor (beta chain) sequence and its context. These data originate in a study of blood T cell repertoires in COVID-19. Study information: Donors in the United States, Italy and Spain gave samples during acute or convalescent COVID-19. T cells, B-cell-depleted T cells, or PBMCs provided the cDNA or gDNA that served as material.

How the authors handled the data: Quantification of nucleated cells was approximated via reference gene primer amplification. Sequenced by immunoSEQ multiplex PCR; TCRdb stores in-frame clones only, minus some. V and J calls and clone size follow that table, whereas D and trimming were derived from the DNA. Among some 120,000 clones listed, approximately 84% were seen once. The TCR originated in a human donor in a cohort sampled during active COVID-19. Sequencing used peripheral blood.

CDR3 nucleotides: TGTGCCAGCAGCCCACCTGACATCTCTGGGGCCAACGTCCTGACTTTC. Its translation: CASSPPDISGANVLTF. The chain combines TRBV6-6 with TRBJ2-6; unclear D gene. Per germline, CDR1 MNHNY and CDR2 SVGAGI (reference sequence). This CDR3 has 16 residues. V lost 6 bases, J lost 0 bases, and 12 bases lay in between.